Below, one T cell receptor (beta chain) is given with its context. The antigen is unknown. These data come from a study of blood T cells in healthy people across ages. Study-wide points: In these data, TCR beta diversity tracked strongly with naive T cell percentage. The study regarded diversity estimates from one million T cells as underestimates. Higher diversity, along with more naive CD4+ cells, distinguished long-lived donors from aged donors.

Using a J-beta primer mix together with a sample-barcoded 5' primer, a second PCR was run for about 7 to 12 cycles. One entry per CDR3 protein results from TCRdb running MiXCR on the 5' RACE reads. The data show some 690,000 distinct CDR3 sequences, approximately 22% seen once. This CDR3 contains 13 residues. V was pared by 0 bases and J by 6 bases, with 8 bases between. In germline, CDR1 is SGHAT, CDR2 FQNNGV. The clonotype originates from a man between 70 and 80 years old in good health. The V call is TRBV11-2, the J call TRBJ2-5; D uncertain. Source material: blood. Here the CDR3 DNA reads TGTGCCAGCAGCTTAGAGAAGATTCAGACCCAGTACTTC. This codes for CASSLEKIQTQYF.